This T cell receptor (beta chain) originates from a study of cytomegalovirus exposure and HLA in healthy donors. Notes on the study in general: In a later analysis, an Asian-associated ancestry cluster reportedly showed fewer N-insertions than the roughly 690-donor mean.

In the PCR, 60 Vbeta and 13 Jbeta primers were used. TCRdb keeps only in-frame clones here, not all; method: immunoSEQ multiplex PCR. Of approximately 130,000 clones in the sample, around 81% were seen once. To note about this clone: Antigen unknown.

The trim removed 4 bases at V and 5 bases at J, leaving 6 bases unmatched. There are 16 residues in the CDR3. Germline loops: CDR1 SGHDN, CDR2 FVKESK. V gene TRBV14 combines with J gene TRBJ2-3; the match to TRBD2 covers 13 bases. The source material was PBMCs. The source is a man in his late teens or twenties in good health and CMV-seronegative. The CDR3 coding sequence is TGTGCCAGCAGCCTCACTAGCGGGGGGGCTAGAGATACGCAGTATTTT. Its protein is CASSLTSGGARDTQYF.